The rows below give T cell receptor beta chains drawn from one sample of a study of identical twins. TCRdb used MiXCR to reprocess the 5' RACE reads, holding one entry per CDR3 protein. This sample has approximately 630,000 distinct CDR3 sequences; roughly 6.6% occur once, and the top ten carry 1.5% to 2%. This same sample was also taken into another study, of yellow fever vaccine responses in identical twins.

Sequenced material: PBMCs. The receptor source for this set is a woman in her late teens or twenties in good health. Both conserved end residues are part of each CDR3. A D gene is named only where the DNA matches it firmly. Size values are once, few and many counts, or a class for expanded clones, and some rows have none.

TRBJ2-7 TRBD1 few TRBV5-1 CASSSGQGPSYEQYF TGCGCCAGCAGCTCAGGACAGGGACCCTCTTACGAGCAGTACTTC
TRBJ2-5 . . TRBV28 CASSFFGGNQETQYF TGTGCCAGCAGTTTTTTCGGGGGAAACCAAGAGACCCAGTACTTC
TRBJ2-6 . . TRBV3-1 CASSQTPTAGANVLTF TGTGCCAGCAGCCAAACCCCTACAGCCGGGGCCAACGTCCTGACTTTC
TRBJ1-5 . many TRBV7-6 CASSLGAGSQPQHF TGTGCCAGCAGCTTAGGGGCAGGGTCTCAGCCCCAGCATTTT
TRBJ1-4 TRBD1 many TRBV7-9 CASSSTSGGANEKLFF TGTGCCAGCAGCTCGACATCAGGGGGGGCTAATGAAAAACTGTTTTTT
TRBJ2-1 . . TRBV12-3/TRBV12-4 CASSFPLYEQFF TGTGCCAGCAGTTTCCCCCTCTATGAGCAGTTCTTC
TRBJ2-3 TRBD2 many TRBV5-1 CASRTSGSDTQYF TGCGCCAGCCGGACTAGCGGGAGTGATACGCAGTATTTT
TRBJ1-2 TRBD1 few TRBV7-2 CASSLQPGQGFGYTF TGTGCCAGCAGCTTACAACCGGGACAGGGTTTCGGCTACACCTTC
TRBJ2-7 . . TRBV2 CASSGGTASYEQYF TGTGCCAGCAGTGGCGGGACAGCCTCCTACGAGCAGTACTTC
TRBJ2-6 . . TRBV2 CASSERGQEISGANVLTF TGTGCCAGCAGTGAACGAGGGCAGGAGATCTCTGGGGCCAACGTCCTGACTTTC
TRBJ2-5 . . TRBV7-9 CASSLSRDGETQYF TGTGCCAGCAGCTTAAGTCGGGACGGGGAGACCCAGTACTTC